This TCR beta chain was retrieved from a study of PD-L1 blockade in urothelial cancer. About the research overall: Of prior chemotherapy regimens, patients had received between 0 and 3. Blood drawn 3 weeks (second dose) and 6 weeks after treatment start was analyzed.

V lost 11 bases and J 5 bases, leaving 19 bases between the germline ends. Germline CDR1 LNHNV, CDR2 YYDKDF (reference sequence). This CDR3 comprises 13 residues. Study observations and caveats: In blood sampled pretreatment, TCR clonality below the median predicted better survival.

Into every PCR, synthetic TCR analog templates were spiked. TCRdb keeps only in-frame clones here, not all; method: immunoSEQ multiplex PCR. There are 40,000 to 55,000 clones in the sample; around 82% occur only once, and about 5.3% lies in the top ten. Regarding this clone: The antigen is undetermined.

Specimen: PBMCs, collected around atezolizumab (anti-PD-L1) treatment. This receptor was obtained from a man aged 35 to 55 with urothelial cancer. The V call is TRBV15, the J call TRBJ2-7; possible D gene TRBD1, 5 bases. CDR3 protein: CASRQQGLDEQYF. CDR3 nucleotides: TGTGCCTCACGACAGCAGGGTTTGGACGAGCAGTACTTC.